What follows are 30 T cell receptor beta chains derived from one specimen sequenced in a study of sequential checkpoint blockade in melanoma. The treatment was: randomized to nivolumab then ipilimumab (arm A) or the reverse (arm B). The method was immunoSEQ multiplex PCR; TCRdb's version includes in-frame clones alone and lacks a portion of them. The data hold about 21,000 clones, with around 30% observed a single time. This sample comprised tumor tissue (inferred from file names), obtained from a patient given nivolumab and ipilimumab in sequence. These receptors were collected from a human donor with melanoma.

The chain links TRBV30 to TRBJ1-2; 9 bases line up with TRBD1. The CDR3 totals 14 residues. From germline, CDR1 is GTSNPN and CDR2 SVGIG (reference sequence). Unmatched junction bases numbered 6, after V lost 4 bases and J lost 3 bases. CDR3 bases: TGTGCCTGGACCCCGGGACAGGGTGACTATGGCTACACCTTC. Translating it yields CAWTPGQGDYGYTF.

This clone is medium-sized. The chain carries TRBV6-8 and TRBJ2-3; TRBD1 aligns across 8 bases. The J segment lost 4 bases and the V segment lost 5 bases, leaving 2 bases of the junction unmatched. Germline V lookup: CDR1 MNHGY, CDR2 SAAAGT. There are 13 residues in the CDR3. In DNA, the CDR3 is TGTGCCAGCAGTGACAGGGGATCAGATACGCAGTATTTT. It is translated as CASSDRGSDTQYF.

This clone has only a few counts. The chain combines TRBV6-8 with TRBJ2-7; 11 positions agree with TRBD1. The CDR3 sequence is 14 residues long. With V trimmed by 6 bases and J by 6 bases, 7 bases remained unmatched. In germline, CDR1 is MNHGY, CDR2 SAAAGT. The CDR3 DNA sequence: TGTGCCAGCAGGACAGGGACAGGGGGTGGCGAGCAGTACTTC. It yields the protein CASRTGTGGGEQYF.

This clone has at least ten counts. This rearrangement joins TRBV10-3 to TRBJ2-7, with 10 positions matching TRBD2. The CDR3 consists of 16 residues. The ends lost 0 bases at V and 4 bases at J; junction bases unmatched: 6. Germline V gene sequence: CDR1 ENHRY, CDR2 SYGVKD. This CDR3 reads CAISESGSGGLYEQYF. The CDR3 DNA reads as TGTGCCATCAGTGAGTCAGGTAGCGGGGGGCTTTACGAGCAGTACTTC.

The chain has TRBV23-1 and TRBJ2-1; a weak D match, TRBD1 (6 bases). TRBV23-1 is assigned to the ORF class and has an uncertain function. The V and J ends lost 5 bases and 10 bases respectively, with 24 bases between them. There are 16 residues in the CDR3. CDR3 DNA sequence: TGCGCCAGCAGTTCATCACAAGGGGGAAACGCCAGGGAGCAGTTCTTC. Amino acids: CASSSSQGGNAREQFF.

The rearrangement joins TRBV14 to TRBJ2-7; D could derive from TRBD1 or TRBD2 (5 bases each). Germline loops: CDR1 SGHDN, CDR2 FVKESK. The V gene lost 4 bases and the J gene lost 2 bases, with 9 bases spanning the gap. The CDR3 spans 13 residues. The CDR3 is CASSRDLTYEQYF. The CDR3 DNA reads as TGTGCCAGCAGCCGGGACCTTACCTACGAGCAGTACTTC.

The chain joins TRBV18 to TRBJ2-7, with D possibly TRBD2 on 5 matching bases. There are 16 residues in the CDR3. Trimming left V 3 bases short and J 4 bases short, with 19 bases between. Germline values: CDR1 KGHSH, CDR2 LQKENI. CDR3: CASSPGPDPRRYEQYF. As DNA, the CDR3 is TGTGCCAGCTCACCCGGTCCGGACCCGCGGAGGTACGAGCAGTACTTC.

V and J are TRBV28 and TRBJ1-5; 8 nucleotides line up with TRBD1. V shed 6 bases and J 3 bases; nucleotides not matched to a gene: 1. This CDR3 is 13 amino acids long. Germline V gene lookup returns CDR1 MDHEN and CDR2 SYDVKM. The CDR3 here is CASRDRDNQPQHF. DNA for the CDR3: TGTGCCAGCAGGGACAGGGACAATCAGCCCCAGCATTTT.

The chain employs TRBV9 and TRBJ1-2; no definite D call. The CDR3 runs 13 residues. Trimming stripped 4 bases from V and 1 base from J, with 8 bases between. Germline loops: CDR1 SGDLS, CDR2 YYNGEE. CDR3 coding DNA: TGTGCCAGCAGCCTCGGACTTAACTATGGCTACACCTTC. Its translation is CASSLGLNYGYTF.

This clone has ten or more counts. The chain couples TRBV4-1 to TRBJ2-7; tentative D call: TRBD2 (6 bases). Trimming cost V 1 base and J 3 bases, with 13 bases left between them. The CDR3 has 15 amino acids. The germline gives CDR1 MGHRA, CDR2 YSYEKL. The CDR3 coding sequence is TGCGCCAGCAGCCAAGGAAGGGTGGGAGGCTACGAGCAGTACTTC. Translation gives CASSQGRVGGYEQYF.

By share, this clone ranks as medium-sized. The chain combines TRBV9 with TRBJ2-7; tentatively, D is TRBD1 or TRBD2 (6 bases each). Germline V gene sequence: CDR1 SGDLS, CDR2 YYNGEE. The CDR3 is 15 amino acids. With 0 bases removed from V and 6 bases from J, the gap between germline ends came to 16 bases. The CDR3 nucleotides read TGTGCCAGCAGCGTAGTAGATGGAGGGGGAGGCGAGCAGTACTTC. It yields the protein CASSVVDGGGGEQYF.

This clone occurred a few times. V and J are TRBV19 and TRBJ1-5; D is unclear. CDR1 and CDR2 from the germline V gene are LNHDA and SQIVND (reference sequence). V was clipped by 7 bases and J by 4 bases, with 14 bases between them. There are 14 residues in the CDR3. The CDR3 protein is CASTMGSGNQPQHF. In DNA, the CDR3 is TGTGCCAGTACCATGGGGTCTGGGAATCAGCCCCAGCATTTT.

The chain is built from TRBV5-1 and TRBJ2-7; 10 bases align to TRBD2. With V trimmed by 0 bases and J by 3 bases, 3 bases remained unmatched. Germline assignment: CDR1 SGHRS and CDR2 YFSETQ. The CDR3 is 15 amino acids. Here the CDR3 DNA reads TGCGCCAGCAGCTTGGATGCTAGCGGGAGCTACGAGCAGTACTTC. Its translation: CASSLDASGSYEQYF.

The chain carries TRBV11-3 and TRBJ1-1; 9 bases fit TRBD1. This CDR3 comprises 14 residues. V lost 3 bases, J lost 6 bases, and 5 bases stayed unmatched. Germline-derived CDR1 and CDR2 are SGHNT and YENEEA. Here the CDR3 DNA reads TGTGCCAGCAGCTTGGTAGGGACAGGGTCTGAAGCTTTCTTT. Translated: CASSLVGTGSEAFF.

The chain uses TRBV9 and TRBJ1-2, with TRBD1 matching 9 bases. V trimming: 5 bases; J trimming: 6 bases; junction bases outside the gene matches: 11. This CDR3 comprises 15 residues. Germline V gene lookup returns CDR1 SGDLS and CDR2 YYNGEE. CDR3 protein: CASSEGDRDLDGYTF. CDR3 bases: TGTGCCAGCAGTGAGGGGGACAGGGATTTAGATGGCTACACCTTC.

This clone occurred a few times. The CDR3, as DNA: TGTGCCAGCATTCTAACTGGAAGGTTTAACTATGGCTACACCTTC. It translates to CASILTGRFNYGYTF. This chain joins TRBV28 and TRBJ1-2; D uncertain. V was pared by 7 bases and J by 1 base, with 16 bases between. Per the germline V gene, CDR1 is MDHEN and CDR2 is SYDVKM. CDR3 length equals 15 residues.

This clone appeared a few times. The J gene is TRBJ1-2, the V gene TRBV28; tentatively, D is TRBD1 (5 bases). The CDR3 runs to 12 residues. V shed 2 bases and J shed 8 bases, with 9 bases lying between them. Per the germline V gene, CDR1 is MDHEN and CDR2 is SYDVKM. The chain's CDR3 is CASSLRTLGYTF. The CDR3 region has the DNA TGTGCCAGCAGTTTAAGGACATTGGGCTACACCTTC.

The gene calls are TRBV19 and TRBJ2-1; D may be TRBD2 (6 bases). Germline CDR1 reads LNHDA; CDR2 reads SQIVND (reference sequence). CDR3 length: 13 residues. V lost 0 bases, J lost 10 bases, and 10 bases lay in between. The CDR3 DNA reads as TGTGCCAGTAGTATAGAATGGCTAGCGGAGCAGTTCTTC. Amino acid sequence: CASSIEWLAEQFF.

This chain links TRBV25-1 with TRBJ1-2; perhaps TRBD1 as D (6 bases). CDR3 length: 16 amino acids. V lost 0 bases and J lost 7, with 18 bases in between. Germline loops: CDR1 MGHDK, CDR2 SYGVNS. Written as DNA, the CDR3 is TGTGCCAGCAGTGAATATCTCCTAACAGGGTCTAGTGGCTACACCTTC. Translation gives CASSEYLLTGSSGYTF.

V gene TRBV18 combines with J gene TRBJ1-4; the match to TRBD1 covers 7 bases. CDR1 and CDR2 (germline): KGHSH, LQKENI. The CDR3 is 15 amino acids. Unmatched junction bases numbered 4, after V lost 2 bases and J lost 4 bases. The CDR3 DNA follows: TGTGCCAGCTCACCAACAGGGGCAAATAATGAAAAACTGTTTTTT. Protein product: CASSPTGANNEKLFF.

The chain combines TRBV9 with TRBJ2-7; D gene unclear. The CDR3 length is 14 residues. V shed 3 bases and J shed 0 bases, with 10 bases lying between them. Germline CDR1 SGDLS, CDR2 YYNGEE. CDR3 bases: TGTGCCAGCAGCGGTGTAGGGTCCTCCTACGAGCAGTACTTC. Protein: CASSGVGSSYEQYF.

This clone was recorded a few times. The chain is built from TRBV1 and TRBJ2-1; the listed D gene, TRBD2, was not tested against the DNA. TRBV1 has pseudogene status. This CDR3 has 14 residues. CDR3 loop: CASSQVRSNNEQFF. CDR3 nucleotides: TGCGCCAGCAGCCAAGTCCGGAGCAACAATGAGCAGTTCTTC.

V and J are TRBV19 and TRBJ2-3, with TRBD2 matching 8 bases. Germline assignment: CDR1 LNHDA and CDR2 SQIVND (reference sequence). CDR3 length: 16 amino acids. V lost 3 bases to trimming and J lost 5 bases; unmatched junction nucleotides: 10. CDR3 amino acids: CASSIEVSGTRDTQYF. The CDR3 DNA reads TGTGCCAGTAGTATCGAAGTTAGCGGGACGAGAGATACGCAGTATTTT.

The gene calls are TRBV9 and TRBJ2-1, with no clear D. Germline CDR1 SGDLS, CDR2 YYNGEE. The V end was cut by 0 bases, the J end by 4 bases, with 8 bases between. This CDR3 is built from 14 residues. The CDR3, as DNA: TGTGCCAGCAGCGTAGGAGGTGGATACAATGAGCAGTTCTTC. Protein product: CASSVGGGYNEQFF.

This clone has only a few counts. The rearrangement joins TRBV6-8 to TRBJ1-2; tentatively, D is TRBD1 (6 bases). CDR1 is MNHGY, CDR2 SAAAGT, per germline. The CDR3 consists of 14 residues. Trimming removed 6 bases from V and 1 base from J, with 12 bases in between. CDR3 sequence: CASSLQGFNYGYTF. DNA of the CDR3: TGTGCCAGCAGCTTACAGGGATTTAACTATGGCTACACCTTC.

The chain has TRBV15 and TRBJ2-5, with 9 positions matching TRBD2. J gave up 5 bases and V 5 bases, and 12 bases lay outside the gene matches. CDR1 LNHNV and CDR2 YYDKDF come from the germline V gene (reference sequence). CDR3 length: 16 amino acids. Written as DNA, the CDR3 is TGTGCCACCAGCGGCAAGCGGGGGGCTAAGCGGGAGACCCAGTACTTC. The encoded protein is CATSGKRGAKRETQYF.

This chain joins TRBV6-8 and TRBJ2-7, with TRBD2 matching over 10 bases. J was trimmed by 5 bases and V by 5 bases; bases with no gene match: 12. This CDR3 region has 16 residues. Germline CDR1 reads MNHGY; CDR2 reads SAAAGT. For the CDR3, the DNA is TGTGCCAGCAGTCCCACCTTAGCGGGAGGATCCAACGAGCAGTACTTC. Translated, it gives CASSPTLAGGSNEQYF.

In this sample, this clone turned up a few times. The V call is TRBV28, the J call TRBJ2-1, with TRBD2 matching 11 bases. V lost 2 bases, J lost 11 bases, and 5 bases stayed unmatched. The CDR3 totals 14 residues. The V gene's germline CDR1 is MDHEN and CDR2 SYDVKM. DNA of the CDR3: TGTGCCAGCAGTTTAACTAGCGGGGGCTTGAAGCAGTTCTTC. This translates into CASSLTSGGLKQFF.

This chain uses TRBV28 with TRBJ2-2, with TRBD1 matching 9 bases. Per the germline V gene, CDR1 is MDHEN and CDR2 is SYDVKM. The CDR3 runs to 16 residues. Trimming took 3 bases from V and 1 from J; bases not matched to a gene: 3. CDR3 region: CASSFMGQGNTGELFF. The DNA of the CDR3 is TGTGCCAGCAGTTTTATGGGACAGGGGAACACCGGGGAGCTGTTTTTT.

This clone was observed a handful of times. The chain carries TRBV15 and TRBJ1-1; D remains unclear. Germline V gene data show CDR1 as LNHNV and CDR2 as YYDKDF (reference sequence). V lost 0 bases, J lost 7 bases, and 12 bases lay in between. The CDR3 is 14 residues long. The CDR3 loop reads CATSRDREEDEAFF. For the CDR3, the DNA is TGTGCCACCAGCAGAGATCGCGAAGAAGATGAAGCTTTCTTT.